Only a few counts were recorded for the clone carrying this TCR beta chain. Antigen unknown. The authors used template switching to add a universal primer site and gave cDNA unique molecular identifiers. TCRdb reanalysed the 5' RACE reads using MiXCR and keeps one entry per CDR3 protein. The data show 450,000 or so distinct CDR3 sequences, 11% to 15% seen once. The source of the sample is a study of identical twins. Overall study findings and caveats: Researchers reported weaker excess twin sharing in beta out-of-frame sequences. Invariant MAIT and iNKT cells are populations that could partly confound zero-insertion analyses. Models underestimated how often monozygotic twins shared out-of-frame TCR alpha.

This CDR3 comprises 13 residues. Trimming cost V 6 bases and J 5 bases, with 13 bases left between them. Per the germline V gene, CDR1 is ENHRY and CDR2 is SYGVKD. Separately, the same data were catalogued under a study of yellow fever vaccine responses in identical twins.

This clonotype was obtained from a woman aged 18 to 35 in good health. Sequencing was carried out using CD4+ T cells sorted from blood. This chain connects TRBV10-3 to TRBJ2-5; D may be TRBD2 (6 bases). The CDR3 region has the DNA TGTGCCATCAGCGGCGGGCTAGCGGAGACCCAGTACTTC. The encoded protein is CAISGGLAETQYF.